The next 24 T cell receptor beta chains were all read from a single sample in a study of T cells in Graves' hyperthyroidism and ophthalmopathy. Using RNA transcripts as the source, TCR beta CDR3 regions were amplified. First-round RT-PCR targeting the TCR CDR3 was performed with the HTBI primer set. TCRdb analysed the multiplex PCR reads with MiXCR anew, one entry per CDR3 protein. The profile shows about 380,000 distinct CDR3 sequences, under 20% of them singletons. Sequenced: blood. Source of these receptors: a man aged 18 to 35 with Graves' ophthalmopathy.

This clonotype has a handful of counts. This sequence joins TRBV6-1 and TRBJ2-7, with 10 bases aligning to TRBD1. The CDR3 extends over 15 amino acids. With V trimmed by 7 bases and J by 0 bases, 6 bases remained unmatched. Germline V gene lookup returns CDR1 MNHNS and CDR2 SASEGT. As DNA, the CDR3 is TGTGCCAGCAAGACAGGGGGCTCTCCCTCCTACGAGCAGTACTTC. Protein: CASKTGGSPSYEQYF.

As regards this clonotype: This may be a read error: a much more frequent sequence differs by one nucleotide. The rearrangement joins TRBV28 to TRBJ2-7; 10 bases agree with TRBD2. The CDR3 is made up of 15 amino acids. Germline V gives CDR1 MDHEN, CDR2 SYDVKM. CDR3 sequence (DNA): TGTACCAGCTCGCTAGCGGGGGCCAATTCCTACGAGCAGTACTTC. Residues: CTSSLAGANSYEQYF.

The genes are TRBV19 and TRBJ1-1; no clear D. The CDR3 spans 16 residues. Germline V gene lookup returns CDR1 LNHDA and CDR2 SQIVND (reference sequence). Between the trimmed V and J ends, which lost 7 bases and 0 bases, there was a span of 18 bases. CDR3 sequence reads: CASKPYSGVMNTEAFF. CDR3 bases: TGTGCCAGTAAACCGTATTCCGGGGTCATGAACACTGAAGCTTTCTTT.

Comment on this clonotype: Since a much larger clone is just one base distant, this may be a read error. The V gene is TRBV2, the J gene TRBJ2-2; 8 bases line up with TRBD2. In germline, CDR1 is SNHLY, CDR2 FYNNEI. The CDR3 has 17 amino acids. In DNA, the CDR3 is TGTGCCAGCAGTCCCGGGGCCGGCGGGGGGTCGGCCGGGGAGCTGCTTTTT. Translating it yields CASSPGAGGGSAGELLF.

As regards this clonotype: A read error is possible here, since a much larger clone lies one base away. V is TRBV20-1 and J is TRBJ2-7; the match to TRBD2 covers 11 bases. Germline CDR1 and CDR2: DFQATT and SNEGSKA (reference sequence). This CDR3 spans 14 amino acids. Trimming cost V 6 bases and J 2 bases; bases outside gene matches: 6. CDR3 coding DNA: TGCAGTGCGACTGGACTAGCGGGCGCCTACGAGCAGTACTTC. Its translation is CSATGLAGAYEQYF.

This chain connects TRBV6-9 to TRBJ1-2; possibly TRBD1 for D (6 bases). The V and J ends lost 5 bases and 8 bases respectively, with 18 bases between them. The CDR3 consists of 14 residues. Germline loops: CDR1 MNHGY, CDR2 SVAAGI. CDR3: CASSHQDSVRGYTF. CDR3 nucleotide sequence: TGTGCCAGCAGTCATCAGGACAGCGTAAGGGGCTACACCTTC.

This clonotype was seen repeatedly, ten times or more. The chain has TRBV11-2 and TRBJ1-1; tentative D call: TRBD1 (5 bases). The germline V gene has CDR1 SGHAT and CDR2 FQNNGV. Trimming removed 0 bases from V and 5 bases from J, with 7 bases in between. This CDR3 comprises 13 residues. The CDR3 loop is CASSLEWGTEAFF. CDR3 in DNA: TGTGCCAGCAGCTTAGAGTGGGGGACTGAAGCTTTCTTT.

This chain uses TRBV28 with TRBJ1-1; D is perhaps TRBD1 (5 bases). The V gene lost 7 bases and the J gene lost 0 bases, with 15 bases spanning the gap. This CDR3 region has 15 residues. Germline V gives CDR1 MDHEN, CDR2 SYDVKM. The CDR3 sequence is CASTGRGPMNTEAFF. CDR3 DNA: TGTGCCAGCACTGGTAGGGGACCTATGAACACTGAAGCTTTCTTT. The whole variable domain, remainder taken from reference TRBV28 and TRBJ1-1, is DVKVTQSSRYLVKRTGEKVFLECVQDMDHENMFWYRQDPGLGLRLIYFSYDVKMKEKGDIPEGYSVSREKKERFSLILESASTNQTSMYLCASTGRGPMNTEAFFGQGTRLTVV.

This clonotype was counted ten times or more. V is TRBV28 and J is TRBJ1-2; TRBD1 might be the D (6 bases). Germline CDR1 MDHEN, CDR2 SYDVKM. Trimming took 4 bases from V and 7 from J, leaving 19 bases between them. The CDR3 extends over 15 amino acids. The CDR3 protein is CASSSQGPKGGGYTF. CDR3 nucleotides: TGTGCCAGCAGTTCGCAGGGACCAAAAGGGGGTGGCTACACCTTC.

The table lists this clonotype with many counts. The V call is TRBV12-3 or TRBV12-4, the J call TRBJ1-5, with 8 bases lining up with TRBD1. V dropped 5 bases and J dropped 6; count of bases not matched to a gene: 3. The CDR3 is 13 residues long. The CDR3 protein is CASSVDRVQPQHF. CDR3 nucleotides: TGTGCCAGCAGTGTGGACAGGGTTCAGCCCCAGCATTTT.

This clonotype has a handful of counts. Its ends do not fully match the called genes, so a read error is possible. The chain uses TRBV7-7 and TRBJ2-5, with D possibly matching TRBD2 (6 bases). CDR3 size: 14 residues. Looked up from germline, CDR1 is SSHAT and CDR2 is FNYEAQ (reference sequence). The chain's CDR3 is CASSLRESQETQYF. In nucleotides, the CDR3 is TGTGCTAGCAGCTTACGGGAGTCCCAAGAGACCCAGTACTTC.

A remark on this clonotype: The junction does not match germline at one end; this may be a read error. This sequence joins TRBV7-9 and TRBJ2-1, with 10 bases lining up with TRBD2. The CDR3 is made up of 15 amino acids. Germline CDR1 is SEHNR and CDR2 is FQNEAQ (reference sequence). The CDR3, as DNA: TGTGCCAGCAGTCGGGACTCTAGCGGGGGCAATCAGCAGTTCTTC. Translated: CASSRDSSGGNQQFF.

This chain connects TRBV6-1 to TRBJ1-3; D remains unclear. The CDR3 is 15 residues long. Trimming took off 6 bases at V and 2 bases at J, with 14 bases between the two ends. Germline CDR1 MNHNS, CDR2 SASEGT. The CDR3 DNA is TGTGCCAGCAGCATATCAGGAGTCGCTGGAAACACCATATATTTT. Translating it yields CASSISGVAGNTIYF.

This clonotype was detected ten times or more. This chain links TRBV7-9 with TRBJ2-5; possibly TRBD1 for D (6 bases). The CDR3 has 14 residues. Between the trimmed V and J ends, which lost 8 bases and 3 bases, there was a span of 16 bases. The V gene's germline CDR1 is SEHNR and CDR2 FQNEAQ (reference sequence). The CDR3 nucleotides are TGTGCCAGCGGATGGGACAACCTGGAAGAGACCCAGTACTTC. Its protein product is CASGWDNLEETQYF.

This clonotype has at least ten counts. The chain carries TRBV12-3 or TRBV12-4 and TRBJ1-1; 7 positions agree with TRBD1. Trimming cost V 6 bases and J 1 base; bases outside gene matches: 5. CDR3 length: 14 amino acids. The CDR3 coding sequence is TGTGCCAGCAGCCTGGACAGGCCGAACACTGAAGCTTTCTTT. It translates to CASSLDRPNTEAFF.

This clonotype was recorded at least ten times. This chain links TRBV6-1 with TRBJ1-5; D unresolved. V lost 5 bases and J 0 bases, leaving 17 bases between the germline ends. The germline V gene encodes CDR1 MNHNS and CDR2 SASEGT. The CDR3 covers 17 residues. For the CDR3, the DNA is TGTGCCAGCAGTCAGACGACGGGAACTTATAGCAATCAGCCCCAGCATTTT. This sequence encodes CASSQTTGTYSNQPQHF.

This clonotype was picked up a small number of times. The chain has TRBV13 and TRBJ2-7; D remains unclear. The CDR3 is 15 amino acids. V was pared by 1 base and J by 3 bases, with 13 bases between. In germline, CDR1 is PRHDT, CDR2 FYEKMQ (reference sequence). The CDR3, as DNA: TGTGCCAGCAGCTTAGAGGGTAACGATCGCTACGAGCAGTACTTC. Translating gives CASSLEGNDRYEQYF.

At least ten counts were recorded for this clonotype. This rearrangement joins TRBV9 to TRBJ2-2; 11 nucleotides line up with TRBD2. The CDR3 runs to 18 residues. With 3 bases clipped from V and 7 bases from J, the junction kept 14 bases outside the gene matches. Germline V gene sequence: CDR1 SGDLS, CDR2 YYNGEE. CDR3 sequence reads: CASSGLAGGLSEGGELFF. The CDR3 DNA reads TGTGCCAGCAGCGGGTTAGCGGGGGGGCTTTCGGAAGGCGGGGAGCTGTTTTTT.

A few counts support this clonotype. This chain links TRBV7-6 with TRBJ1-2, with D possibly being TRBD1 (5 bases). In germline, CDR1 is SGHVS, CDR2 FNYEAQ. The CDR3 runs 14 residues. Trimming stripped 5 bases from V and 4 bases from J, with 14 bases between. In DNA, the CDR3 is TGTGCCAGCAGCCCCGGGGGGAGGAGCTATGGCTACACCTTC. Amino acid sequence: CASSPGGRSYGYTF.

This clonotype was counted only a few times. The chain couples TRBV24-1 to TRBJ2-1; 9 bases fit TRBD1. Per germline, CDR1 KGHDR and CDR2 SFDVKD. With 5 bases clipped from V and 7 bases from J, the junction kept 11 bases outside the gene matches. This CDR3 spans 16 amino acids. CDR3 region: CATSALGQGGRNEQFF. DNA of the CDR3: TGTGCCACCAGTGCTCTGGGACAGGGAGGAAGGAATGAGCAGTTCTTC.

This clonotype was observed at least ten times. The rearrangement joins TRBV6-1 to TRBJ1-1; D remains ambiguous. This CDR3 comprises 13 residues. Germline lookup yields CDR1 MNHNS and CDR2 SASEGT. The V and J ends lost 3 bases and 5 bases respectively, with 10 bases between them. CDR3 bases: TGTGCCAGCAGTGAGATACGTCGGACTGAAGCTTTCTTT. This gives the protein CASSEIRRTEAFF.

Turning to this clonotype: One junction end does not reproduce the germline sequence, and a read error may be involved. The genes are TRBV7-7 and TRBJ2-2; 14 bases match TRBD2. CDR3 size: 17 residues. Germline V gives CDR1 SSHAT, CDR2 FNYEAQ (reference sequence). The CDR3 coding sequence is TGTGCTAGCAGCCTCGGGACTAGCGGGGGAGTCACCGGGGAGCTGTTTTTT. Protein product: CASSLGTSGGVTGELFF.

This clonotype was found many times. J is TRBJ1-2 and V is TRBV6-6; D ambiguous. CDR1 is MNHNY, CDR2 SVGAGI, per germline (reference sequence). This CDR3 contains 15 residues. The V end was cut by 2 bases, the J end by 6 bases, with 16 bases between. As DNA, the CDR3 is TGTGCCAGCAGTTACGACGGCCAACTCAGGAATGGCTACACCTTC. Its protein product is CASSYDGQLRNGYTF.

This clonotype was seen repeatedly, ten times or more. The chain joins TRBV28 to TRBJ2-7; no firm D call. From germline, CDR1 is MDHEN and CDR2 SYDVKM. This CDR3 has 11 residues. V gave up 1 base and J gave up 11 bases, with 9 bases separating them. Written as DNA, the CDR3 is TGTGCCAGCAGTTTATTGGGCGACAAGTACTTC. Translating it yields CASSLLGDKYF.